This T cell receptor (beta chain) was observed in a study of T cells in Graves' hyperthyroidism and ophthalmopathy. Study-wide results and limits: A model using 13 V-J features told ophthalmopathy apart from stable hyperthyroidism. Before onset, ophthalmopathy was predicted by the model a median roughly six months earlier.

This clonotype showed up many times. The antigen is not known. This CDR3 has 15 residues. Germline values: CDR1 SGHVS, CDR2 FQNEAQ. V shed 3 bases and J shed 7 bases, with 19 bases lying between them. Amplification yielded TCR beta CDR3 regions, with RNA transcripts as the source. The TCR CDR3 first-round RT-PCR relied on the HTBI primer set. Via MiXCR, TCRdb re-called the multiplex PCR reads, giving one row per CDR3 protein. The repertoire has more than 550,000 distinct CDR3 sequences, approximately 15% of them found once; the top ten carry 15%. The sample consisted of blood. The source of this sequence is a man aged 45-65 years with Graves' hyperthyroidism. The chain combines TRBV7-8 with TRBJ2-7; a possible D gene is TRBD1 (5 bases). CDR3 sequence (DNA): TGTGCCAGCAGCTTCACAGGCGAACCCACGTCTGAGCAGTACTTC. Translating gives CASSFTGEPTSEQYF.